This entry lists 23 T cell receptor beta chains sequenced from one sample in a study of T-cell reconstitution after alpha-beta-depleted transplantation in children. Using unique molecular identifiers, the investigators prepared the TCRbeta library. Using its own MiXCR run on the PCR reads, TCRdb lists one record per CDR3 protein. The sample lists roughly 200,000 distinct CDR3 sequences, less than 8% occurring once. The sample in question was PBMCs from the stem cell graft donor, obtained from the stem cell graft. All receptors come from a human donor who donated a stem cell graft to a child with Wiskott-Aldrich syndrome.

At least ten counts were recorded for this clonotype. This chain connects TRBV20-1 to TRBJ2-7; TRBD1 agrees at 11 bases. Trimming removed 6 bases from V and 3 bases from J; junction bases left unmatched: 4. Germline V gives CDR1 DFQATT, CDR2 SNEGSKA (reference sequence). This CDR3 has 13 amino acids. CDR3 bases: TGCAGTGCGCCGGGACAGGGGGACTACGAGCAGTACTTC. Its translation is CSAPGQGDYEQYF.

This clonotype came up many times. The rearrangement uses TRBV18 and TRBJ2-7; D is unclear. CDR3 length: 14 residues. Trimming took 3 bases from V and 4 from J, leaving 13 bases between them. The germline V gene encodes CDR1 KGHSH and CDR2 LQKENI. CDR3 sequence (DNA): TGTGCCAGCTCACCTGAGCTAGAAACGTACGAGCAGTACTTC. Translated: CASSPELETYEQYF.

J is TRBJ2-7 and V is TRBV11-2, with D possibly called TRBD1 or TRBD2 (5 bases each). Trimming shortened V by 0 bases and J by 0 bases, and 9 bases separated the two germline ends. The CDR3 has 15 residues. Per germline, CDR1 SGHAT and CDR2 FQNNGV. The CDR3 region is CASSLDRDRSYEQYF. DNA for the CDR3: TGTGCCAGCAGCTTAGACCGGGACCGCTCCTACGAGCAGTACTTC.

In its sample, this clonotype was seen many times. The chain carries TRBV7-7 and TRBJ2-3; D call uncertain. There are 16 residues in the CDR3. Germline CDR1 and CDR2: SSHAT and FNYEAQ (reference sequence). The ends were cut back, 5 bases at V and 1 base at J, with 16 bases in the middle. CDR3 residues: CASSPIVLPGTDTQYF. The CDR3 DNA sequence: TGTGCCAGCAGCCCGATAGTCCTTCCGGGCACAGATACGCAGTATTTT.

In this sample, this clonotype turned up a few times. This chain links TRBV3-2 with TRBJ2-7; the D call TRBD2 from the table was never checked on the DNA. TRBV3-2 is designated a pseudogene. This CDR3 is 17 amino acids long. The CDR3 DNA sequence: TGTGCCACCAGCCAAGATCGTGGGCTAGCGGGGTCCTTGGAGCAGTACTTC. Translated, it gives CATSQDRGLAGSLEQYF.

This clonotype was observed at least ten times. The CDR3 DNA sequence: TGCGCCAGCAGCCAAATTCTAGCGGGAGGGGAGCTGTTTTTT. It translates to CASSQILAGGELFF. The chain is built from TRBV4-3 and TRBJ2-2; TRBD2 matches at 9 bases. Germline CDR1 reads LGHNA; CDR2 reads YSLEER. The CDR3 runs 14 residues. The trim removed 2 bases at V and 8 bases at J, leaving 3 bases unmatched.

This clonotype occurred many times. This chain links TRBV24-1 with TRBJ2-3; TRBD2 agrees at 14 bases. The CDR3 covers 21 residues. From germline, CDR1 is KGHDR and CDR2 SFDVKD. The junction had 18 bases not matched to a gene; V was cut back by 4 bases and J by 4 bases. The CDR3 DNA reads TGTGCCACCAGTGACCGAACTGTCCGCGGGACTAGCGGGAGAGCGTCAGATACGCAGTATTTT. This gives the protein CATSDRTVRGTSGRASDTQYF.

This clonotype was found many times. The chain recombines TRBV5-1 with TRBJ2-5, with TRBD2 matching 11 bases. CDR1 SGHRS and CDR2 YFSETQ come from the germline V gene. The ends lost 2 bases at V and 4 bases at J; junction bases unmatched: 4. The CDR3 is 15 residues long. CDR3 sequence: CASSFDGTSGETQYF. In DNA form, the CDR3 reads TGCGCCAGCAGCTTTGACGGGACTAGCGGAGAGACCCAGTACTTC.

In this sample, this clonotype turned up many times. The rearrangement links TRBV5-5 to TRBJ2-5; D unclear. CDR1 and CDR2 from the germline V gene are SGHKS and YYEKEE (reference sequence). CDR3 length: 14 amino acids. V was trimmed by 0 bases and J by 5 bases, leaving 11 bases between them. Written as DNA, the CDR3 is TGTGCCAGCAGCTTGGTATTGGTGGAGGAGACCCAGTACTTC. Protein sequence: CASSLVLVEETQYF.

This clonotype was counted many times. The chain couples TRBV20-1 to TRBJ2-7, with 7 bases fitting TRBD2. The CDR3 runs to 16 residues. Germline lookup yields CDR1 DFQATT and CDR2 SNEGSKA (reference sequence). Trimming cost V 5 bases and J 2 bases; bases outside gene matches: 15. The CDR3 region has the DNA TGCAGTGCTCTAAGGGAGGGCTCTCCTGAACCCTACGAGCAGTACTTC. This gives the protein CSALREGSPEPYEQYF.

This clonotype came up a few times. The chain couples TRBV4-1 to TRBJ2-7; 10 positions match TRBD1. V was clipped by 6 bases and J by 6 bases; unmatched bases: 17. Germline CDR1 and CDR2: MGHRA and YSYEKL. The CDR3 length is 17 residues. As DNA, the CDR3 is TGCGCCAGCAGAGATTTACGCGCCGGGACAGGGGTTAGCGAGCAGTACTTC. Its protein product is CASRDLRAGTGVSEQYF.

This clonotype was seen repeatedly, ten times or more. This chain links TRBV20-1 with TRBJ2-7; 8 bases are a match to TRBD1. V trimming: 7 bases; J trimming: 3 bases; junction bases outside the gene matches: 8. CDR3 length equals 13 residues. The germline CDR1 and CDR2 sequences are DFQATT and SNEGSKA (reference sequence). In nucleotides, the CDR3 is TGCAGTGTCCACCGGGACAGGAGCTACGAGCAGTACTTC. Translating gives CSVHRDRSYEQYF.

This clonotype was seen at least ten times. The rearrangement uses TRBV24-1 and TRBJ2-6; 7 bases match TRBD1. The CDR3 length is 16 residues. Germline loops: CDR1 KGHDR, CDR2 SFDVKD. The trim removed 4 bases at V and 0 bases at J, leaving 2 bases unmatched. The CDR3 bases are TGTGCCACCAGTGACCGACAGGGCTCTGGGGCCAACGTCCTGACTTTC. Translation gives CATSDRQGSGANVLTF.

This chain uses TRBV28 with TRBJ1-1; 8 bases map to TRBD1. Germline loops: CDR1 MDHEN, CDR2 SYDVKM. V trimming: 8 bases; J trimming: 0 bases; junction bases outside the gene matches: 5. The CDR3 extends over 14 amino acids. DNA of the CDR3: TGTGCCAGCGGACAGGGCGCCTTGAACACTGAAGCTTTCTTT. It translates to CASGQGALNTEAFF.

This clonotype was counted at least ten times. J is TRBJ2-7 and V is TRBV10-1, with D perhaps TRBD1 or TRBD2 (5 bases each). The CDR3 spans 16 residues. V was shortened by 3 bases and J by 5 bases, with 20 bases between the two germline ends. Per germline, CDR1 WNHNN and CDR2 SYGVQD (reference sequence). The CDR3, as DNA: TGCGCCAGCAGTGAAGTTGGGGGTATTGGTGACAACGAGCAGTACTTC. Protein product: CASSEVGGIGDNEQYF.

This clonotype was observed a few times. The chain couples TRBV20-1 to TRBJ1-5; D unresolved. CDR1 is DFQATT and CDR2 is SNEGSKA in the germline V gene (reference sequence). Trimming removed 4 bases at V and 1 base at J, with 8 bases between. This CDR3 contains 13 residues. CDR3 DNA sequence: TGCAGTGCTACCCACACGAGCAATCAGCCCCAGCATTTT. This encodes CSATHTSNQPQHF.

The CDR3 protein is CASSLVTGPGELFF. The DNA for the CDR3 is TGTGCCAGCAGCTTGGTTACGGGCCCCGGGGAGCTGTTTTTT. The V call is TRBV7-2, the J call TRBJ2-2; D not resolved. This CDR3 has 14 residues. Germline V lookup: CDR1 SGHTA, CDR2 FQGNSA. V lost 3 bases to trimming and J lost 6 bases, with 11 bases between them.

The chain links TRBV7-2 to TRBJ2-3; D is uncertain. Germline CDR1 SGHTA, CDR2 FQGNSA. V was shortened by 4 bases and J by 4 bases, with 12 bases between the two germline ends. This CDR3 has 14 residues. The CDR3 nucleotides are TGTGCCAGCAGCTCCGCCGGGTTTTCAGATACGCAGTATTTT. Protein sequence: CASSSAGFSDTQYF.

In its sample, this clonotype was seen many times. The chain couples TRBV12-3 or TRBV12-4 to TRBJ1-5; 9 positions agree with TRBD1. This CDR3 is built from 13 residues. The V and J ends lost 4 bases and 11 bases, in that order; junction bases with no gene match: 6. This CDR3 reads CASSSTTGGAQHF. The CDR3 bases are TGTGCCAGCAGTTCGACGACAGGGGGGGCCCAGCATTTT.

V is TRBV5-1 and J is TRBJ2-5; no clear D. Germline V lookup: CDR1 SGHRS, CDR2 YFSETQ. CDR3 length equals 13 residues. Trimming left V 3 bases short and J 5 bases short, with 11 bases between. The CDR3 protein is CASSYVVGETQYF. CDR3 in DNA: TGCGCCAGCAGCTATGTAGTCGGGGAGACCCAGTACTTC.

There are many counts of this clonotype. The chain recombines TRBV6-1 with TRBJ2-2; perhaps TRBD2 as D (6 bases). Germline V gives CDR1 MNHNS, CDR2 SASEGT. The CDR3 contains 15 residues. The V end was cut by 7 bases, the J end by 0 bases, with 12 bases between. The CDR3 reads CASTAGTPNTGELFF. CDR3 bases: TGTGCCAGCACGGCAGGGACTCCGAACACCGGGGAGCTGTTTTTT.

Many counts were recorded for this clonotype. The chain is built from TRBV6-5 and TRBJ2-2; 13 bases are shared with TRBD2. Unmatched junction bases numbered 8, after V lost 2 bases and J lost 2 bases. The length of the CDR3 is 19 residues. Germline-derived CDR1 and CDR2 are MNHEY and SVGAGI. CDR3 sequence (DNA): TGTGCCAGCAGTTACCCCCTACTAGCGGGGGGGCCAAACACCGGGGAGCTGTTTTTT. Translated, it gives CASSYPLLAGGPNTGELFF.

The genes are TRBV6-5 and TRBJ2-2; D is unclear. The length of the CDR3 is 12 residues. V was cut by 2 bases and J by 6 bases, with 4 bases left in between. Germline loops: CDR1 MNHEY, CDR2 SVGAGI. CDR3 region: CASSYLAGELFF. The CDR3 coding sequence is TGTGCCAGCAGTTACCTGGCCGGGGAGCTGTTTTTT.